Detailed here is one T cell receptor (beta chain). As yet, its antigen is unknown. This record belongs to a study of blood T cells in healthy people across ages. Whole-study findings and limits: Older individuals had lower TCR beta diversity per million T cells (the decline was roughly linear). Expanded clonotype changes were possibly confounded by unknown donor CMV status.

Sample-barcoded 5' priming and a J-beta primer mix drove a second PCR of 7 to 11 cycles. One entry per CDR3 protein results from TCRdb running MiXCR on the 5' RACE reads. In the table there are approximately 820,000 distinct CDR3 sequences, approximately 44% of which are singletons. The sequencing input was blood. The receptor was derived from a man in his 60s in good health.

For the CDR3, the DNA is TGCAGTGCCCCGGGACAACAGCAGAAGCCCCAGCATTTT. Amino acid sequence: CSAPGQQQKPQHF. V is TRBV20-1 and J is TRBJ1-5; TRBD1 is a possible D gene (6 bases). From germline, CDR1 is DFQATT and CDR2 SNEGSKA (reference sequence). CDR3 length: 13 residues. Trimming removed 6 bases at V and 8 bases at J, with 17 bases between.